This T cell receptor beta chain was retrieved from a study of blood T cell repertoires in COVID-19. For the study at large: Whether acute or convalescent, the COVID-19 samples came from the United States, Italy and Spain. Sources were T cells, B-cell-depleted T cells, or PBMCs; the material itself was cDNA or gDNA.

In the study's own analysis: Quantification of nucleated cells was approximated via reference gene primer amplification. Using immunoSEQ multiplex PCR, the repertoire was profiled, and TCRdb retains in-frame clones only, with some absent. V and J calls and clone size are as listed in that table; D and trimming were resolved from the DNA. The sample lists some 150,000 clones, roughly 89% occurring once. Looked up from germline, CDR1 is LNHDA and CDR2 is SQIVND (reference sequence). This CDR3 has 17 amino acids. After removal of 3 bases from V and 7 bases from J, the junction contained 7 bases not matched to a gene.

This chain joins TRBV19 and TRBJ1-6; TRBD1 matches 12 bases. The TCR sequence derives from a man aged 18 to 30 with active or convalescent COVID-19. Material for sequencing was peripheral blood. CDR3 residues: CASSIVGTGGPNSPLHF. The DNA for the CDR3 is TGTGCCAGTAGTATTGTAGGGACAGGGGGCCCGAATTCACCCCTCCACTTT. The variable domain in full, completed from reference TRBV19 and TRBJ1-6, reads DGGITQSPKYLFRKEGQNVTLSCEQNLNHDAMYWYRQDPGQGLRLIYYSQIVNDFQKGDIAEGYSVSREKKESFPLTVTSAQKNPTAFYLCASSIVGTGGPNSPLHFGNGTRLTVT.